What follows is one TCR beta chain and its context. The antigen it recognizes is unknown. The input lacks base qualities; no much larger clone sits a single base away. The cohort comprised fewer than 700 healthy bone marrow donors. Cohort members were all nominally healthy when sampled, although unrecorded immune exposures were likely present. The donor tested CMV seropositive and was one of the 289 seropositive cohort members. Every donor gave a peripheral blood sample, and the peripheral blood mononuclear cells from that sample were used for TCR beta sequencing. The Qiagen DNeasy Blood Extraction Kit was used to extract genomic DNA from the blood cell samples. The sample comes from a study of cytomegalovirus exposure and HLA in healthy donors (dated by TCRdb to about 2017). With respect to the entire study: An earlier analysis of approximately 600 of the donors reported 250 to 300 Gb of sequence data and approximately 110 million unique TCR beta sequences from about 200 million T cells. Rather than drawing on any new phenotypic data, the later analysis identified candidate immune exposures from TCR beta sequences and the way those sequences occurred across donors. Donor age, sex, ethnicity and CMV serostatus were compiled alongside the repertoire data. The T cell repertoires of 666 subjects were profiled by immunosequencing and related to cytomegalovirus serostatus. Besides the first cohort of roughly 640 subjects, a separate validation cohort made up of 120 different subjects was used. An early release covering more than 500 HLA-typed donors comprised around 300 gigabases of sequencing data and approximately 80 million unique TCR sequences. The number of typed donors differed by locus: about 620-640 for A, B, C, DRB1 and DQB1; 500 to 550 for DQA1; 600 to 610 for DPA1; and some 470 for DPB1. A later analysis re-analyzed previously published TCR beta repertoires from 650 to 800 donors and added high-resolution HLA genotyping to study TCR occurrence patterns. All discovery cohort repertoires had been generated on a single sequencing platform. Class I and class II HLA loci were covered by the typing at four-digit resolution. The genetic ancestry cluster associated with self-reported Caucasian donors included 65% to 90% of the roughly 410 genotyped donors. To predict cytomegalovirus infection status, the study combined high-throughput TCR immunosequencing, statistical association of individual TCRs with disease status, and machine learning. The study aimed to test whether cataloging public T cell receptors could reveal signatures of past pathogen exposure. On average, 235,054 unique TCR beta nucleotide sequences were sequenced per donor among 350 to 400 genotyped donors of the cohort, with roughly 18% of those sequences being non-productive. An earlier analysis of 587 of the donors applied high-throughput TCR beta sequencing to assess whether each TCR beta V gene segment acted as functional or pseudogenic. Four or five DR-DQ haplotypes were handled as single units for association and clustering because linkage in the cohort was strong. In a later genetic analysis, genome-wide SNP genotypes for about three fifths of the roughly 670 donors were used, and that subset was treated as a discovery cohort. Paper-wide results and their limitations: Most TCR sequences were seen in very few donors, while some public TCRs were found in many individuals. Specific HLA alleles were associated with 15,000 to 20,000 TCR beta sequences at a false discovery rate of 0.05 in a later analysis. In an earlier analysis of around 500 of the donors, most TCR beta V segments appeared in productive rearrangements about 90% or about 30% of the time, broadly matching IMGT annotations. Cytomegalovirus status was reported to be diagnosed by the classifier with high specificity and sensitivity in both the original and validation cohorts. A further reported finding was that TCR beta sequences accurately predicted the HLA-A and HLA-B alleles for most subjects in the first cohort. The sequencing pipeline was judged likely to have produced a cluster of highly shared sequence variants as a technical artifact. According to a later genetic analysis, donors in an Asian-associated ancestry cluster had fewer N-insertions in productive TCRs than the approximately 650-donor mean. A later analysis found that most CMV-associated TCR beta chains appeared HLA-restricted, with HLA associations seemingly driven largely by CMV exposure. In vitro tests confirmed that a few of the cytomegalovirus-associated TCR beta chains recognize cytomegalovirus antigens. Because HLA typing was unavailable for some donors at each locus, only the typed subset was used in association tests. When HLA alleles, especially DR and DQ, strongly co-occurred, attributing TCR associations to individual alleles was difficult. Some IMGT-functional V segments, including TRBV6-2 and TRBV6-3, could not be distinguished by the 87-base-pair reads and were therefore excluded. According to the authors, the approach could potentially be generalized to other disease states and immunological phenotypes. This cohort had only TCR beta chains sequenced, and the lack of alpha or paired-chain data limited which features could be detected. An association between a missense DCLRE1C variant and V-gene and J-gene trimming of TCR beta chains was found in a later genetic analysis and replicated in an independent cohort. Immune exposure information for the cohort was limited to CMV serostatus. A later analysis found that TCR association rates varied across HLA loci, with DRB1 alleles showing the most associated TCRs and HLA-C alleles the fewest. Linkage disequilibrium might explain the correlated functional status among segregating V segments, but an unknown experimental factor could not be excluded. Some 16 rarely observed V segments, including chromosome 9 orphons, were excluded from the earlier analysis of almost 600 of the donors because counts were too low. The presence/absence analyses assumed that sequencing depth was roughly uniform across donors, and that assumption may not be true. According to a later analysis, parvovirus B19, influenza, CMV and Epstein-Barr virus appeared linked to several top co-occurrence clusters. A total of 150 or so TCR beta chains were listed by the study as associated with cytomegalovirus. In a later analysis, HLA-associated TCR beta chains were found to be more clonally expanded and to have lower generation probabilities than equally common non-associated chains.

Library creation used the immunoSEQ multiplex PCR assay. A mixture of 60 forward primers for TCR Vbeta segments and 13 reverse primers for TCR Jbeta segments was used in the multiplex PCR. The CDR3 region of rearranged TCR beta genes was amplified from genomic DNA by a multiplex PCR assay. The Illumina HiSeq System was used to sequence the amplified TCR beta libraries as 87-base-pair reads. Regarding the original processing steps: A later analysis tallied 70 million to 100 million unique TCR beta chains across the approximately 670 repertoires, and about 10 million of those chains were shared by two or more donors. Raw reads were error-corrected and collapsed into unique sequences by a nearest-neighbor algorithm in which closely related sequences were merged to remove PCR and sequencing errors. To assign V, D and J gene segments, CDR3 sequences were aligned to IMGT reference sequences. Each retained sequence needed at least a six-nucleotide match to both a V gene segment and a J gene segment. A rearrangement was called productive if the CDR3 had no stop codons and remained in frame with V and J, and every other rearrangement was called non-productive. CDR3 was defined by IMGT convention, running from the second conserved V-encoded cysteine to the conserved J-encoded phenylalanine. In an earlier analysis of around 570 of the donors, sequences lacking an unambiguous match to a single V gene segment were excluded. In an earlier analysis of several hundred of the donors, V segments were called functional above 56.7% productive rearrangements and were called segregating when the between-donor standard deviation exceeded 5%. To diagnose cytomegalovirus status from the catalog of TCR beta chain sequences, a statistical classification framework was built. In a later analysis, V and J genes were assigned by comparing TCR nucleotide sequences against IMGT/GENE-DB human TR gene sequences. The TCRdist pipeline was used in a later analysis to assign CDR3 sequences and most-parsimonious VDJ recombination scenarios. A later analysis defined each TCR beta chain by its CDR3 amino acid sequence plus V-gene family, and excluded reads lacking a unique V-gene family. A later analysis removed several hundred highly shared, low-generation-probability nucleotide sequences to deal with suspected cross-contamination and a sequencing artifact. For each public chain, a later analysis derived a clonal expansion index from normalized ranks of inferred template counts within each repertoire. In a later analysis, generation probabilities were computed using a VDJ recombination model fitted to out-of-frame rearrangements, and the results were checked against IGoR. Hypergeometric tests were used in a later analysis to score TCR-TCR, TCR-HLA and TCR-CMV co-occurrence, with a repertoire-size bias correction applied to the TCR pairs. To estimate false discovery rates, a later analysis permuted the HLA or CMV assignments 20 times. In a later analysis, co-occurring TCRs were grouped using DBSCAN, with TCRdist sequence similarity added in when clustering inside HLA-allele-positive subsets. Repertoires with fewer than 30,000 or more than 120,000 public chains, plus five repertoires with anomalous nucleotide sharing, were excluded from co-occurrence clustering. TCRdb mirrors the immuneACCESS table, restricted to in-frame sequences. Some clones are absent from its copies; in checked studies, under half trace to an unresolved V gene, and the reason for the others is unknown. The V and J calls and clone size were taken over from that table, and D and trimming were inferred from the DNA. The sample table contains 85,000 to 110,000 clones; only one count was recorded for 60% to 85% of them. The top ten clones comprise approximately 3.8% of the sample.

The CDR3 spans 14 residues, from the cysteine through the phenylalanine. Of all the DNA, just the CDR3 is kept, 42 bases in frame from base 1. Here V drops 6 bases and J drops 3 bases, and the junction holds 5 bases not matched to any gene. Per the germline V gene, MDHEN is the CDR1 and SYDVKM is the CDR2. The chain is assembled from TRBV28 and TRBJ1-2; 9 bases in the junction line up with TRBD1. This receptor was obtained from a man aged 45-65 years in good health and CMV-seropositive. The material sequenced was PBMCs. The nucleotide sequence is TGTGCCAGCAGGACCGGGACAGGGCACTATGGCTACACCTTC. Translated, this gives CASRTGTGHYGYTF.